These 2 T cell receptor beta chains share one sample of origin, sequenced in a study of blood T cell repertoires in COVID-19. Sequencing was performed with immunoSEQ multiplex PCR; in TCRdb, only in-frame clones are kept and a portion is missing. The sample has about 110,000 clones, approximately 70% seen once. Sequencing was done on a sample of peripheral blood. The receptor source for this set is a man of 80 years or more with acute or convalescent COVID-19.

The CDR3 here is CASSLSGLEDTQYF. CDR3 nucleotides: TGCGCCAGCAGCTTGAGCGGACTTGAGGATACGCAGTATTTT. The chain joins TRBV5-1 to TRBJ2-3; D perhaps matches TRBD2 (5 bases). Trimming took 1 base from V and 6 from J, leaving 12 bases between them. Looked up from germline, CDR1 is SGHRS and CDR2 is YFSETQ. The CDR3 spans 14 residues.

The V gene is TRBV7-2, the J gene TRBJ2-2; 12 bases are shared with TRBD2. CDR1 is SGHTA, CDR2 FQGNSA, per germline. V lost 7 bases and J lost 6; bases outside the gene matches: 6. The CDR3 length is 15 residues. CDR3 nucleotides: TGTGCCAGCACCAGACTAGCGGGAGCGGCCGGGGAGCTGTTTTTT. Amino acids: CASTRLAGAAGELFF.